These 31 T cell receptor beta chains were all obtained from the same sample, sequenced in a study of T cell repertoires in cytomegalovirus infection. Via MiXCR, TCRdb re-called the reads, giving one row per CDR3 protein. The sample carries about 680,000 distinct CDR3 sequences, more than 20% recorded once. The specimen sequenced was CD8+ T cells from PBMCs. These receptors were obtained from a human donor in good health (CMV status not recorded). Some clones in this sample may be carry-over from other donors' samples.

This clonotype came up a few times. The V call is TRBV28, the J call TRBJ2-3, with 10 bases matching TRBD1. Germline V gene lookup returns CDR1 MDHEN and CDR2 SYDVKM. The ends lost 6 bases at V and 2 bases at J; junction bases unmatched: 8. This CDR3 comprises 16 residues. The CDR3 nucleotides are TGTGCCAGCAGCCAGACAGGGGGCACTGCCACAGATACGCAGTATTTT. It yields the protein CASSQTGGTATDTQYF.

A few counts support this clonotype. The chain recombines TRBV20-1 with TRBJ2-7, with 7 bases fitting TRBD2. V trimming: 0 bases; J trimming: 5 bases; junction bases outside the gene matches: 10. From germline, CDR1 is DFQATT and CDR2 SNEGSKA (reference sequence). This CDR3 has 15 amino acids. The CDR3 protein is CSARDNMHGGDEQYF. CDR3 nucleotides: TGCAGTGCTAGAGATAATATGCATGGGGGGGACGAGCAGTACTTC.

There are a few counts of this clonotype. V is TRBV7-9 and J is TRBJ2-1; D is undetermined. CDR1 and CDR2 (germline): SEHNR, FQNEAQ (reference sequence). The CDR3 consists of 13 residues. V was pared by 1 base and J by 5 bases, with 6 bases between. CDR3 DNA sequence: TGTGCCAGCAGCTTAGGGCAGCACAATGAGCAGTTCTTC. It translates to CASSLGQHNEQFF.

The CDR3 DNA is TGTGCCAACAGCTGGGGGCCCTCGAATGAGCAGTTCTTC. This gives the protein CANSWGPSNEQFF. The rearrangement uses TRBV12-3 or TRBV12-4 and TRBJ2-1, with a possible D match to TRBD1 (6 bases). The CDR3 has 13 residues. Trimming pared 10 bases from V and 7 bases from J, leaving 17 bases between.

On this clonotype itself: The junction departs from germline at one end; a sequencing error may be responsible. The gene calls are TRBV6-6 and TRBJ1-6, with no clear D. In germline, CDR1 is MNHNY, CDR2 SVGAGI (reference sequence). The CDR3 has 13 amino acids. This chain's CDR3 is CTSSYSSNSPLHF. CDR3 bases: TGTACCAGCAGTTACTCCAGTAATTCACCCCTCCACTTT.

This chain connects TRBV4-1 to TRBJ2-1; D is undetermined. This CDR3 is built from 15 residues. From germline, CDR1 is MGHRA and CDR2 YSYEKL. V lost 0 bases and J 2 bases, leaving 8 bases between the germline ends. The CDR3 nucleotides are TGCGCCAGCAGCCAAGATTTACCAGCCTACAATGAGCAGTTCTTC. This codes for CASSQDLPAYNEQFF.

The chain has TRBV14 and TRBJ1-2; 9 positions match TRBD1. This CDR3 comprises 17 residues. CDR1 is SGHDN and CDR2 is FVKESK in the germline V gene. J gave up 2 bases and V 3 bases, and 10 bases lay outside the gene matches. The CDR3 loop reads CASSQSGTGTFNYGYTF. As DNA, the CDR3 is TGTGCCAGCAGCCAGTCCGGGACAGGGACCTTCAACTATGGCTACACCTTC.

The V call is TRBV27, the J call TRBJ1-2; unclear D gene. The CDR3 runs to 13 residues. V dropped 3 bases and J dropped 11 bases, with 16 bases sitting between them. From germline, CDR1 is MNHEY and CDR2 SMNVEV (reference sequence). CDR3 bases: TGTGCCAGCAGTTTCGGGCCAGGAGTAGGTTACACCTTC. Translated: CASSFGPGVGYTF.

This clonotype was seen many times. The chain is built from TRBV7-6 and TRBJ2-3, with D perhaps given as TRBD1 or TRBD2 (5 bases each). The germline V and J ends were trimmed by 4 bases and 5 bases, with 16 bases remaining between them. This CDR3 is 15 amino acids long. Germline V CDR1 and CDR2: SGHVS, FNYEAQ. CDR3 nucleotides: TGTGCCAGCAGCTCTTCCGGGACCTCAATAGATACGCAGTATTTT. Translating gives CASSSSGTSIDTQYF.

The chain uses TRBV28 and TRBJ2-7; D not certain. With 5 bases removed from V and 4 bases from J, the gap between germline ends came to 12 bases. This CDR3 is built from 13 residues. Germline assignment: CDR1 MDHEN and CDR2 SYDVKM. This CDR3 reads CASSRSGYYEQYV. The DNA for the CDR3 is TGTGCCAGCAGTCGAAGTGGGTATTACGAGCAGTACGTC.

This clonotype was observed many times. The chain recombines TRBV7-2 with TRBJ1-1; TRBD1 matches 7 bases. From germline, CDR1 is SGHTA and CDR2 FQGNSA. V lost 5 bases, J lost 1 base, and 4 bases stayed unmatched. The CDR3 spans 14 residues. CDR3 bases: TGTGCCAGCAGCGACAGGGTCTCGAACACTGAAGCTTTCTTT. Translation gives CASSDRVSNTEAFF.

This rearrangement joins TRBV5-1 to TRBJ2-3; tentatively, D is TRBD1 (5 bases). CDR1 and CDR2 from the germline V gene are SGHRS and YFSETQ. V was trimmed by 0 bases and J by 2 bases, leaving 13 bases between them. This CDR3 is 16 amino acids long. Written as DNA, the CDR3 is TGCGCCAGCAGCTTGGAGGGGTATAGGACCACAGATACGCAGTATTTT. It encodes CASSLEGYRTTDTQYF.

This clonotype occurred many times. This sequence joins TRBV7-8 and TRBJ2-6; TRBD1 agrees at 7 bases. Germline CDR1 and CDR2: SGHVS and FQNEAQ. J was trimmed by 2 bases and V by 5 bases; bases with no gene match: 21. The length of the CDR3 is 21 residues. For the CDR3, the DNA is TGTGCCAGCAGCCGACATCGCAGGGGGACGGGGTTAACGGCTGGGGCCAACGTCCTGACTTTC. Protein product: CASSRHRRGTGLTAGANVLTF.

Regarding this clonotype: Since the CDR3 does not end with the conserved phenylalanine or tryptophan, this likely comes from a read error. It is unclear where the CDR3 begins or ends on the DNA, so no DNA is shown, and the CDR3 is as TCRdb lists it. J is TRBJ2-7 and V is TRBV28. CDR1 and CDR2 (germline): MDHEN, SYDVKM. The CDR3 spans 14 residues, counting both ends. CDR3 sequence reads: CANSSIRHSGLTVG.

In this sample, this clonotype turned up a few times. The V call is TRBV5-6, the J call TRBJ2-1, with 7 bases lining up with TRBD1. Germline CDR1 SGHDT, CDR2 YYEEEE. The CDR3 sequence is 15 residues long. The V segment lost 0 bases and the J segment 10 bases; nucleotides outside the gene matches: 10. CDR3 sequence (DNA): TGTGCCAGCAGCTTGGGAGGGGGCGCTAAAGGGGAGCAGTTCTTC. Its translation is CASSLGGGAKGEQFF.

This clonotype showed up many times. The chain has TRBV28 and TRBJ2-4; TRBD1 aligns across 8 bases. The V segment lost 7 bases and the J segment 5 bases; nucleotides outside the gene matches: 7. CDR3 length: 14 residues. In germline, CDR1 is MDHEN, CDR2 SYDVKM. CDR3: CASNNYRGENIQYF. DNA for the CDR3: TGTGCCAGCAATAACTACAGGGGGGAAAACATTCAGTACTTC.

The chain recombines TRBV27 with TRBJ1-1; possibly TRBD1 for D (6 bases). The germline CDR1 and CDR2 sequences are MNHEY and SMNVEV (reference sequence). Trimming removed 5 bases at V and 1 base at J, with 11 bases between. The CDR3 consists of 14 residues. The CDR3 DNA is TGTGCCAGCAGTGGACAGTTTGGGAACACTGAAGCTTTCTTT. This gives the protein CASSGQFGNTEAFF.

The table lists this clonotype with many counts. This chain connects TRBV7-2 to TRBJ1-4, with D hard to call. The CDR3 extends over 17 amino acids. V lost 2 bases to trimming and J lost 4 bases, with 17 bases between them. Germline CDR1 SGHTA, CDR2 FQGNSA. CDR3 protein: CASSLNRRTDNNEKLFF. CDR3 nucleotide sequence: TGTGCCAGCAGCTTAAACAGACGCACGGATAATAATGAAAAACTGTTTTTT.

The chain carries TRBV29-1 and TRBJ2-7; D may match TRBD1 or TRBD2 (6 bases each). The CDR3 is made up of 15 amino acids. Germline-derived CDR1 and CDR2 are SQVTM and ANQGSEA. Trimming stripped 5 bases from V and 6 bases from J, with 23 bases between. The CDR3 nucleotides read TGCAGCGTTTCCGCGGGACACCCGATTGGGGGCGAGCAGTACTTC. This encodes CSVSAGHPIGGEQYF.

The chain recombines TRBV20-1 with TRBJ1-4; D call uncertain. CDR3 length: 11 amino acids. V was cut by 0 bases and J by 8 bases, with 4 bases left in between. In germline, CDR1 is DFQATT, CDR2 SNEGSKA (reference sequence). The CDR3 DNA follows: TGCAGTGCTAGAGAGGCGGAAAAACTGTTTTTT. Translating it yields CSAREAEKLFF.

This clonotype was observed a few times. The chain joins TRBV29-1 to TRBJ2-1, with D hard to call. Germline V gene data show CDR1 as SQVTM and CDR2 as ANQGSEA. V was pared by 7 bases and J by 4 bases, with 20 bases between. This CDR3 contains 15 residues. CDR3 in DNA: TGCAGCGCCGATGGGGTCGCAACGGATTACAATGAGCAGTTCTTC. This sequence encodes CSADGVATDYNEQFF.

There are a few counts of this clonotype. The V call is TRBV27, the J call TRBJ2-5, with 7 bases identical to TRBD2. Germline V gives CDR1 MNHEY, CDR2 SMNVEV (reference sequence). CDR3 size: 15 residues. V shed 5 bases and J 1 base; nucleotides not matched to a gene: 7. CDR3 DNA sequence: TGTGCCAGCAGTCCAGGGACTACCTTCCAAGAGACCCAGTACTTC. This translates into CASSPGTTFQETQYF.

V is TRBV2 and J is TRBJ2-1, with D maybe TRBD2 (5 bases). The CDR3 totals 14 residues. Germline V gene data show CDR1 as SNHLY and CDR2 as FYNNEI. V was pared by 7 bases and J by 3 bases, with 13 bases between. CDR3 in DNA: TGTGCCAGCATCCCCTCCGGGGACTACAATGAGCAGTTCTTC. It codes for CASIPSGDYNEQFF.

This clonotype was seen many times. This chain links TRBV6-5 with TRBJ2-6; D uncertain. The ends were cut back, 0 bases at V and 0 bases at J, with 15 bases in the middle. Germline-derived CDR1 and CDR2 are MNHEY and SVGAGI. The length of the CDR3 is 19 residues. The CDR3 bases are TGTGCCAGCAGTTACTCGGCAGGCGTCCGAACCTCTGGGGCCAACGTCCTGACTTTC. Translation gives CASSYSAGVRTSGANVLTF.

This rearrangement joins TRBV20-1 to TRBJ1-2; 11 nucleotides line up with TRBD1. The CDR3 spans 13 residues. Unmatched junction bases numbered 5, after V lost 3 bases and J lost 8 bases. Per germline, CDR1 DFQATT and CDR2 SNEGSKA (reference sequence). The CDR3 sequence: CSASRGQGGGYTF. The DNA for the CDR3 is TGCAGTGCTAGTAGGGGACAGGGGGGAGGCTACACCTTC.

This clonotype was detected a few times. This chain joins TRBV6-5 and TRBJ2-1; D may be TRBD1 (6 bases). This CDR3 has 16 residues. Germline CDR1 is MNHEY and CDR2 is SVGAGI. V was cut by 0 bases and J by 2 bases, with 11 bases left in between. The DNA of the CDR3 is TGTGCCAGCAGTTACTCGACGGGACACCCCTACAATGAGCAGTTCTTC. Its protein is CASSYSTGHPYNEQFF.

This clonotype was detected a few times. The chain couples TRBV25-1 to TRBJ1-1; unclear D gene. The germline gives CDR1 MGHDK, CDR2 SYGVNS. There are 15 residues in the CDR3. The ends were cut back, 4 bases at V and 0 bases at J, with 12 bases in the middle. The CDR3 DNA sequence: TGTGCCAGCAGTGGGTACCGGAACCTGAACACTGAAGCTTTCTTT. It is translated as CASSGYRNLNTEAFF.

V usage is TRBV11-2 and J usage is TRBJ1-1; 10 bases map to TRBD1. Germline loops: CDR1 SGHAT, CDR2 FQNNGV. Trimming took 5 bases from V and 8 from J; bases not matched to a gene: 11. The CDR3 totals 15 residues. The DNA for the CDR3 is TGTGCCAGCAGCCCCTCCGGGACAGGGGAACTAGAAGCTTTCTTT. This gives the protein CASSPSGTGELEAFF. The variable domain in full, completed from reference TRBV11-2 and TRBJ1-1, reads EAGVAQSPRYKIIEKRQSVAFWCNPISGHATLYWYQQILGQGPKLLIQFQNNGVVDDSQLPKDRFSAERLKGVDSTLKIQPAKLEDSAVYLCASSPSGTGELEAFFGQGTRLTVV.

This clonotype was observed a handful of times. The gene calls are TRBV6-5 and TRBJ2-5, with 10 nucleotides matching TRBD2. V trimming: 0 bases; J trimming: 2 bases; junction bases outside the gene matches: 6. The V gene's germline CDR1 is MNHEY and CDR2 SVGAGI. The CDR3 contains 17 residues. CDR3 sequence (DNA): TGTGCCAGCAGTTACTCTTTTGGGACTAGCGATCAAGAGACCCAGTACTTC. Its protein is CASSYSFGTSDQETQYF.

The chain is built from TRBV27 and TRBJ2-7; D is unclear. Deletions cut 3 bases from V and 2 bases from J, with 8 bases between. There are 13 residues in the CDR3. Germline V gene data show CDR1 as MNHEY and CDR2 as SMNVEV (reference sequence). The CDR3 here is CASSFAAAYEQYF. CDR3 DNA: TGTGCCAGCAGTTTCGCAGCCGCCTACGAGCAGTACTTC.

Many counts were recorded for this clonotype. J is TRBJ2-1 and V is TRBV7-6; the D is unclear. The V and J ends lost 3 bases and 0 bases respectively, with 9 bases between them. The germline gives CDR1 SGHVS, CDR2 FNYEAQ. CDR3 length equals 15 residues. The CDR3 is CASSFNPTSYNEQFF. For the CDR3, the DNA is TGTGCCAGCAGCTTTAACCCTACCTCCTACAATGAGCAGTTCTTC. The whole variable domain, remainder taken from reference TRBV7-6 and TRBJ2-1, is GAGVSQSPRYKVTKRGQDVALRCDPISGHVSLYWYRQALGQGPEFLTYFNYEAQQDKSGLPNDRFSAERPEGSISTLTIQRTEQRDSAMYRCASSFNPTSYNEQFFGPGTRLTVL.